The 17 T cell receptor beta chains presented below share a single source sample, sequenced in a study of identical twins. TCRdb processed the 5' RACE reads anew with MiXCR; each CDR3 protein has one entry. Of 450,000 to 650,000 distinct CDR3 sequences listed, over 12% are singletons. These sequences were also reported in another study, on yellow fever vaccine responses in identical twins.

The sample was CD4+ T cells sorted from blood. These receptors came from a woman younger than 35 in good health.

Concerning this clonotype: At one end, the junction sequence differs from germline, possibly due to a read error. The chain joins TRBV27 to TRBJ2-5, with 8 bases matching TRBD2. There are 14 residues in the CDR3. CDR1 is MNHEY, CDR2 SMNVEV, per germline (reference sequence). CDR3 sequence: CASRKLADQEAQYF. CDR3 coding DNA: TGTGCCAGCAGAAAACTAGCGGACCAAGAGGCCCAGTACTTC.

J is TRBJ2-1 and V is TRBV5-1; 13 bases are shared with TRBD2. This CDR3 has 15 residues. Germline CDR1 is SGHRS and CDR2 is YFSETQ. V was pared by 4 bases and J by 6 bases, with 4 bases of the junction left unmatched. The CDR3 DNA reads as TGCGCCAGCAGCGTGGGACTAGCGGGACTCAATGAGCAGTTCTTC. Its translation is CASSVGLAGLNEQFF. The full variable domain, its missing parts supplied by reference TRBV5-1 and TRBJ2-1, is KAGVTQTPRYLIKTRGQQVTLSCSPISGHRSVSWYQQTPGQGLQFLFEYFSETQRNKGNFPGRFSGRQFSNSRSEMNVSTLELGDSALYLCASSVGLAGLNEQFFGPGTRLTVL.

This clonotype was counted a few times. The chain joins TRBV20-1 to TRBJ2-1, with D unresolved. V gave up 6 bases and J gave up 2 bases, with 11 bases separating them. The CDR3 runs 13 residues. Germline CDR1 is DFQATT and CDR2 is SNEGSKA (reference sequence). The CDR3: CSAYHGAYNEQFF. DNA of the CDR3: TGCAGTGCATACCACGGAGCCTACAATGAGCAGTTCTTC.

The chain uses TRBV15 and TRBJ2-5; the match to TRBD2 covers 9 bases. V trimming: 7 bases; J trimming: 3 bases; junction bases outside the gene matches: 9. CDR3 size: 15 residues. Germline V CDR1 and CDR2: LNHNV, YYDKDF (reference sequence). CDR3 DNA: TGTGCCACCAACCCAAGCGGGGGGACCAAAGAGACCCAGTACTTC. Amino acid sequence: CATNPSGGTKETQYF.

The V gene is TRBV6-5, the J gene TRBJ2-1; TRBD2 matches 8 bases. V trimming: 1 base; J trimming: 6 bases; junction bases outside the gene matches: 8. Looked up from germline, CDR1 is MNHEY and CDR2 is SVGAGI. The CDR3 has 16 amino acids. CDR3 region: CASSYLGTSWPNEQFF. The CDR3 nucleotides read TGTGCCAGCAGTTACTTGGGGACTAGTTGGCCCAATGAGCAGTTCTTC.

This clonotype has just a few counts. The CDR3 region has the DNA TGCGCCAGCAGTGATTCGGACAGGAACACCGGGGAGCTGTTTTTT. This translates into CASSDSDRNTGELFF. The rearrangement joins TRBV10-2 to TRBJ2-2; possible D gene TRBD1, 6 bases. From germline, CDR1 is WSHSY and CDR2 SAAADI. This CDR3 comprises 15 residues. Trimming left V 3 bases short and J 1 base short, with 9 bases between.

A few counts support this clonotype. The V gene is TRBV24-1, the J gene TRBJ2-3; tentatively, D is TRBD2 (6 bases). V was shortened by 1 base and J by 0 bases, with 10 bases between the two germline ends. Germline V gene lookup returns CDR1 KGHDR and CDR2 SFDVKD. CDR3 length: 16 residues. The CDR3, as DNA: TGTGCCACCAGTGATTTTAAGGCGGGAAGCACAGATACGCAGTATTTT. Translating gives CATSDFKAGSTDTQYF.

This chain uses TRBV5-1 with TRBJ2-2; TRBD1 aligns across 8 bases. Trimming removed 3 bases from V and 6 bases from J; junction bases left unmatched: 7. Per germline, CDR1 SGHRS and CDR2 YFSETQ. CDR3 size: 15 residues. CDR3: CASSWDRRSAGELFF. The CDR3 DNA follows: TGCGCCAGCAGCTGGGACAGGCGTTCTGCCGGGGAGCTGTTTTTT.

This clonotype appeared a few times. CDR3 protein: CSVEALGGSNQPQHF. The CDR3 DNA reads as TGCAGCGTTGAAGCCCTGGGGGGTAGCAATCAGCCCCAGCATTTT. The chain joins TRBV29-1 to TRBJ1-5; D might be TRBD1 (5 bases). Deletions cut 1 base from V and 0 bases from J, with 10 bases between. The germline CDR1 and CDR2 sequences are SQVTM and ANQGSEA. The CDR3 length is 15 residues.

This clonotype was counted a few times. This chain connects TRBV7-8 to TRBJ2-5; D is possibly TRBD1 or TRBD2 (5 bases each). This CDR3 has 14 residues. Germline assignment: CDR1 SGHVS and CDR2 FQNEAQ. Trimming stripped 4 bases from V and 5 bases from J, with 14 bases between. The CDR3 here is CASSSGTNGETQYF. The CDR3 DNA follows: TGTGCCAGCAGCTCCGGGACCAACGGGGAGACCCAGTACTTC. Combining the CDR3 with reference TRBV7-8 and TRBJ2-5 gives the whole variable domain GAGVSQSPRYKVAKRGQDVALRCDPISGHVSLFWYQQALGQGPEFLTYFQNEAQLDKSGLPSDRFFAERPEGSVSTLKIQRTQQEDSAVYLCASSSGTNGETQYFGPGTRLLVL.

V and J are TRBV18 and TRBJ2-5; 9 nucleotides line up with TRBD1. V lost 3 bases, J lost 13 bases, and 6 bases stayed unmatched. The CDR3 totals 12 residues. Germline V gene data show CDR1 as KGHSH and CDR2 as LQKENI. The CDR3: CASSPSGTGTYF. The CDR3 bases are TGTGCCAGCTCACCGTCCGGGACAGGGACGTACTTC.

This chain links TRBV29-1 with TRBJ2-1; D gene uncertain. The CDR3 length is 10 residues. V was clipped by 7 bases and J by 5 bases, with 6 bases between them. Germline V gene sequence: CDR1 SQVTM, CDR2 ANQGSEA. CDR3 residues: CSGQDNEQFF. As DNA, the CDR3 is TGCAGCGGGCAAGACAATGAGCAGTTCTTC.

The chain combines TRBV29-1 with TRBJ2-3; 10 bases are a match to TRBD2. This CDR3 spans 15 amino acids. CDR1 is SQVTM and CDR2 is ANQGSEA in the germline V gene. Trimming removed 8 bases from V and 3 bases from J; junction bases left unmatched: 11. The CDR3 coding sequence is TGCAGCCTCCGGGGGGCTAGCGGGGGTACAGATACGCAGTATTTT. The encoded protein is CSLRGASGGTDTQYF.

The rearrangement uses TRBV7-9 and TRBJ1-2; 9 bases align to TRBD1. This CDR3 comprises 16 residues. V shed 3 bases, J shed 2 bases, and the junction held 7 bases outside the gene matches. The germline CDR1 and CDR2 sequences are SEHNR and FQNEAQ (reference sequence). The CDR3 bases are TGTGCCAGCAGCTTTGGCCGGGACAGGGAGAACTATGGCTACACCTTC. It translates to CASSFGRDRENYGYTF.

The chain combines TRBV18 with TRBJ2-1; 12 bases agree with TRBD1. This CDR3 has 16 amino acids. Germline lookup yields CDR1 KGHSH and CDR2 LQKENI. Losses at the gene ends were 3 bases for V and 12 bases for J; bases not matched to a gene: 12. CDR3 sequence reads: CASSPGTGGFRTWQFF. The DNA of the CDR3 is TGTGCCAGCTCACCTGGGACAGGGGGCTTTCGGACTTGGCAGTTCTTC.

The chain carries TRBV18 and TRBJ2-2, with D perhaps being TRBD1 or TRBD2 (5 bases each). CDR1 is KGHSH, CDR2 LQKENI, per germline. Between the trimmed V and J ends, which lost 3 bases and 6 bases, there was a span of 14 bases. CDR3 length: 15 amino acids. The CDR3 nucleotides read TGTGCCAGCTCACCGACGCCAGGGACCGCCGGGGAGCTGTTTTTT. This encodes CASSPTPGTAGELFF.

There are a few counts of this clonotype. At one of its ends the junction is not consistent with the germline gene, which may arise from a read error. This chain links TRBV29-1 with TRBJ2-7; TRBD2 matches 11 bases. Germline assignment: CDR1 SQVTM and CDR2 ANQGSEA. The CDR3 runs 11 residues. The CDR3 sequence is CSVEDPGLAVF. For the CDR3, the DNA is TGCAGCGTTGAAGATCCGGGACTAGCGGTCTTC.